This T cell receptor (beta chain) was captured in a study of blood T cell repertoires in COVID-19. With regard to this clone: At one of its ends the junction is not consistent with the germline gene, which may arise from a read error.

This CDR3 is 16 amino acids long. The germline V gene has CDR1 SGDLS and CDR2 YYNGEE. Some clones are missing from TCRdb's copy, which holds only in-frame ones; the method was immunoSEQ multiplex PCR. The sample yields about 84,000 clones, 75% to 90% seen once. This TCR was recovered from a man aged 80 or over with active or convalescent COVID-19. The specimen sequenced was peripheral blood. V usage is TRBV9 and J usage is TRBJ2-6; 9 nucleotides match TRBD1. In DNA form, the CDR3 reads TGTGCCCGCAGCCCACGACAGGGGGCTGGGGCCAACGTCCTGACTTTC. Translation: CARSPRQGAGANVLTF. The full variable domain, its missing parts supplied by reference TRBV9 and TRBJ2-6, is DSGVTQTPKHLITATGQRVTLRCSPRSGDLSVYWYQQSLDQGLQFLIQYYNGEERAKGNILERFSAQQFPDLHSELNLSSLELGDSALYFCARSPRQGAGANVLTFGAGSRLTVL.